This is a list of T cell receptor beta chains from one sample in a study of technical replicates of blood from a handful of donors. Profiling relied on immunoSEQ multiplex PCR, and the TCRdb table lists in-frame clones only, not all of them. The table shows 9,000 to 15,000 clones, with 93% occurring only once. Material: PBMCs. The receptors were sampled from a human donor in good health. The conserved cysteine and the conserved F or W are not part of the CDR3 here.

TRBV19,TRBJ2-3,ASSIRAGSDTQY
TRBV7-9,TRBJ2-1,ASSPGTVGFNEQF
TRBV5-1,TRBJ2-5,ASSLVEGAGETQY
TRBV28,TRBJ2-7,ASSSLAGGPHEQY
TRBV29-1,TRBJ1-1,SVVGQIMNTEAF
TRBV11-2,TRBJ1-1,ASSPGTGVYLNTEAF
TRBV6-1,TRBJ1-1,ASSEGTRAYPEAF
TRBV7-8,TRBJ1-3,ASSLVSGLSGNTIY
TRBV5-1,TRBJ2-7,ASSSRPFSPDEQY
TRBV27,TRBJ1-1,ASSYAGNTEAF